Listed below are T cell receptor beta chains from one sample, sequenced in a study of tumor and adjacent non-tumor tissue in lung cancer. TCRdb passed the multiplex PCR reads through MiXCR, listing each CDR3 protein once. The sample includes about 75,000 distinct CDR3 sequences, under 85% of them seen just once. The sequencing sample was made of lung tumor tissue. These receptors were obtained from a woman in her fifties or sixties with non-small cell lung cancer. CDR3s include the opening cysteine and the closing phenylalanine or tryptophan. D genes are given only for firm matches. Clone size is given for some rows only: seen once, a few or many times, or a class if the clone is expanded.

j_call	v_call	clone_size	d_call	cdr3_aa	cdr3_nt
TRBJ2-2	TRBV29-1	NA	TRBD1	CSAGQGAGELSF	TGCAGCGCTGGACAGGGGGCCGGGGAGCTGTCTTTT
TRBJ2-5	TRBV11-2	NA	NA	CASTFREKETQSF	TGTGCCAGCACCTTTAGGGAAAAAGAGACCCAGAGCTTC
TRBJ2-1	TRBV10-3	NA	TRBD1	CAISGQVQSNEQFF	TGTGCCATCAGCGGACAGGTCCAAAGCAATGAGCAGTTCTTC
TRBJ2-5	TRBV13	once	NA	CASILRTGRAQETHYF	TGTGCCAGCATCTTAAGGACAGGGAGGGCCCAAGAGACCCACTACTTC
TRBJ2-7	TRBV6-5	NA	TRBD2	CASTETSGSRCHEQYF	TGTGCCAGCACCGAGACTAGCGGGAGTAGGTGTCACGAGCAGTACTTC
TRBJ1-1	TRBV11-2	NA	NA	CASNFLDKGTEVFF	TGTGCCAGCAACTTTTTGGACAAGGGCACTGAAGTTTTCTTT
TRBJ2-5	TRBV11-2	NA	NA	CVSSLVQETQYF	TGTGTCAGCAGCTTAGTTCAAGAGACACAGTACTTC
TRBJ1-6	TRBV6-5	NA	NA	CASRFIFDSSSYNSPLHF	TGTGCCAGCAGATTCATCTTCGATTCGAGCTCCTATAATTCACCCCTCCACTTT
TRBJ1-5	TRBV4-2	NA	NA	CTASQDLTSNQPQHF	TGTACCGCCAGCCAAGACCTCACTAGCAATCAGCCCCAGCATTTT
TRBJ1-4	TRBV6-6	NA	NA	CTSTYDGVGGKLFF	TGTACCAGCACTTACGACGGAGTAGGGGGAAAACTATTTTTT
TRBJ2-1	TRBV4-2	NA	NA	CASSQEGGGGPHNEQFF	TGTGCTAGCAGCCAAGAGGGTGGTGGCGGGCCCCACAATGAGCAGTTCTTC
TRBJ2-7	TRBV4-1	NA	NA	CASNQDQERHYEQYF	TGTGCCAGCAACCAAGATCAGGAACGGCACTACGAGCAGTACTTC
TRBJ2-7	TRBV29-1	NA	TRBD1	CNVLRTGGVYEQYF	TGCAACGTACTCAGGACAGGGGGCGTGTACGAGCAGTACTTC
TRBJ2-2	TRBV29-1	NA	NA	CSVEPLVGGRTGELIF	TGCAGCGTCGAACCTCTAGTGGGAGGACGAACCGGGGAGCTGATTTTT
TRBJ1-5	TRBV10-2	NA	NA	CASSESGILLGQPQHF	TGCGCCAGCAGTGAGTCAGGAATTCTCCTCGGTCAACCCCAGCATTTT
TRBJ2-3	TRBV6-1	NA	NA	CASSVLTRTSGTQYF	TGTGCCAGCAGTGTCCTTACCCGGACCTCAGGTACGCAGTATTTT
TRBJ2-7	TRBV6-6	once	TRBD2	CVSSYPFEAGGDYEQYF	TGTGTCAGCAGTTACCCGTTCGAAGCGGGAGGTGATTACGAGCAGTACTTC
TRBJ2-3	TRBV11-2	NA	NA	CASRPVGYPLPDTLYF	TGTGCCAGCCGCCCGGTGGGTTACCCGCTTCCAGATACACTGTATTTT
TRBJ2-3	TRBV11-2	few	NA	CASNLDKGDTQYF	TGTGCCAGTAACTTAGACAAGGGAGATACGCAGTATTTT
TRBJ1-2	TRBV11-2	NA	NA	CAGSSITSYGYIF	TGTGCCGGCAGCTCCATTACGAGCTATGGCTACATCTTC
TRBJ1-5	TRBV6-1	NA	NA	CASRSTGEGTNRPQHF	TGTGCCAGCAGATCCACAGGAGAGGGTACCAATCGGCCCCAGCATTTT
TRBJ1-1	TRBV4-1	once	NA	CASSQELSTEAFF	TGCGCCAGCAGCCAAGAACTTAGCACCGAAGCTTTCTTT
TRBJ1-5	TRBV7-8	NA	TRBD1	CTSSSYDRGFNQPQHF	TGTACCAGCAGCTCCTACGACAGGGGTTTCAATCAGCCTCAGCATTTT
TRBJ1-1	TRBV9	NA	NA	CASSAQGNTEAFF	TGTGCCAGCAGCGCACAGGGGAACACTGAAGCTTTCTTT
TRBJ2-5	TRBV20-1	NA	NA	CSAPKLVGAEETQYF	TGCAGTGCTCCAAAACTAGTGGGAGCGGAGGAGACCCAGTACTTC